The T cell receptor (beta chain) under discussion was sequenced for a study of cytomegalovirus exposure and HLA in healthy donors. Study-wide findings and caveats: Later on, analysis showed that most CMV-associated TCR beta chains appeared to be HLA-restricted. Some TCR beta chains (roughly 160 of them) were listed as cytomegalovirus-associated. Using the classifier, cytomegalovirus status was reportedly diagnosed with high specificity and sensitivity. Sequencing probably produced one cluster of sequence variants that were highly shared.

This CDR3 region has 14 residues. Germline V gene sequence: CDR1 SEHNR, CDR2 FQNEAQ (reference sequence). V was cut by 3 bases and J by 5 bases, with 14 bases left in between. Regarding this clone: The target antigen is unknown.

Vbeta (60) and Jbeta (13) primers were used in the PCR. The data were produced by immunoSEQ multiplex PCR, yet TCRdb's version contains in-frame clones alone and is incomplete. The profile shows under 80,000 clones, around 67% of them singletons. This rearrangement joins TRBV7-9 to TRBJ2-7; possible D gene TRBD1, 5 bases. The receptor comes from a woman aged 30 to 39 in good health and CMV-seronegative. Sequenced: PBMCs. Here the CDR3 DNA reads TGTGCCAGCAGCTTTCAGGGATTCGCGGACGAGCAGTACTTC. Its protein is CASSFQGFADEQYF.